This T cell receptor beta chain emerged from a study of cytomegalovirus exposure and HLA in healthy donors. Note on this clone: Its antigen is as yet unknown.

Only in-frame clones appear in the TCRdb table, and some are missing; sequencing was by immunoSEQ multiplex PCR. The sample lists fewer than 120,000 clones, more than 70% occurring once. Separate from the roughly 710-subject first cohort, the approximately 130-subject validation cohort was the one that the donors belonged to. General study points: Per published reports, the classifier diagnosed cytomegalovirus status with high specificity and sensitivity. Cytomegalovirus association was listed for about 160 TCR beta chains. Rare sequences made up most TCRs, while some public TCRs were found in many donors.

Sequencing used PBMCs. This clonotype originated in a woman under 30 in good health and CMV-seronegative.

CDR3 region: CASSLGGQGPEKLFF. The CDR3 DNA reads as TGTGCCAGCAGTTTAGGGGGACAGGGGCCCGAAAAACTGTTTTTT. The V call is TRBV28, the J call TRBJ1-4, with 10 bases matching TRBD1. V shed 2 bases and J 8 bases; nucleotides not matched to a gene: 5. The CDR3 runs 15 residues. In germline, CDR1 is MDHEN, CDR2 SYDVKM.